The source of this T cell receptor beta chain is a study of T-cell reconstitution after alpha-beta-depleted transplantation in children. This clonotype was seen ten or more times. No antigen is known for it. The CDR3 spans 16 residues. Between the trimmed V and J ends, which lost 1 base and 6 bases, there was a span of 16 bases. CDR1 and CDR2 from the germline V gene are SGHRS and YFSETQ. General study results and limits: Counts and diversity of T cells one year after transplant came mostly from newly produced T cells. About two months after transplant, alpha-beta T cells reportedly came from several hundred expanded graft clones.

Unique molecular identifiers featured in how the TCRbeta library was prepared. One entry per CDR3 protein, called by TCRdb with MiXCR from the PCR reads. The top ten clones hold roughly a quarter of a sample with 280,000 or so distinct CDR3 sequences, about 9.9% of them seen once. The TCR comes from a male patient between 2 and 15 years old who had a stem cell transplant for chronic granulomatous disease, so the T cells may come from the graft donor. The chain combines TRBV5-1 with TRBJ1-4; D unclear. The sample was peripheral blood, taken 180 days after TCRalphabeta/CD19-depleted stem cell transplant. The CDR3, as DNA: TGCGCCAGCAGCTTGAGGGCCTGGGAGGTAGATGAAAAACTGTTTTTT. Translated, it gives CASSLRAWEVDEKLFF. Using reference TRBV5-1 and TRBJ1-4 for the parts outside the CDR3, the full variable domain is KAGVTQTPRYLIKTRGQQVTLSCSPISGHRSVSWYQQTPGQGLQFLFEYFSETQRNKGNFPGRFSGRQFSNSRSEMNVSTLELGDSALYLCASSLRAWEVDEKLFFGSGTQLSVL.